This T cell receptor beta chain was sequenced in a study of shared clonotypes between healthy human individuals. General observations from the study: A small donor pool kept down the genetic and exposure-history diversity that was represented.

Clones were sequenced by immunoSEQ multiplex PCR, and TCRdb holds only the in-frame ones, with some missing. This sample has around 2.1 million clones, with approximately 96% found just once. On this clone: Its antigen is not known.

Per germline, CDR1 WNHNN and CDR2 SYGVQD (reference sequence). The CDR3 has 15 amino acids. Losses at the gene ends were 6 bases for V and 11 bases for J; bases not matched to a gene: 18. The V call is TRBV10-1, the J call TRBJ2-5; the match to TRBD2 covers 7 bases. Sequencing used naive CD4+ T cells sorted from blood. The subset was: CD45RA+ positively selected. The receptor comes from a man aged 18-30 years in good health. The CDR3 loop is CASSASGTPFRKQYF. DNA for the CDR3: TGCGCCAGCAGCGCAAGCGGGACCCCCTTTAGAAAGCAGTACTTC.